The next 32 T cell receptor beta chains were all read from a single sample in a study of T cells in Graves' hyperthyroidism and ophthalmopathy. RNA transcripts gave rise to amplified TCR beta CDR3 regions. RT-PCR in the first round (using the HTBI primer set) targeted the TCR CDR3. MiXCR was run by TCRdb on the multiplex PCR reads, yielding one entry per CDR3 protein. The data show over 250,000 distinct CDR3 sequences, less than 30% seen once. The specimen was blood. Receptor source: a man aged 35 to 55 with Graves' hyperthyroidism that later progressed to Graves' ophthalmopathy.

This clonotype was recorded at least ten times. This chain links TRBV6-2 or TRBV6-3 with TRBJ1-1, with a tentative D call TRBD1 (5 bases). The CDR3 spans 16 residues. Trimming removed 6 bases at V and 5 bases at J, with 22 bases between. Germline CDR1 reads MNHEY; CDR2 reads SVGEGT. The CDR3 sequence is CASSRPTGGPVTEAFF. The CDR3 DNA reads as TGTGCCAGCAGCCGACCTACAGGAGGCCCAGTAACTGAAGCTTTCTTT.

This clonotype was picked up many times. This rearrangement joins TRBV6-1 to TRBJ2-7, with 8 bases identical to TRBD1. Germline assignment: CDR1 MNHNS and CDR2 SASEGT. J gave up 4 bases and V 4 bases, and 18 bases lay outside the gene matches. CDR3 length equals 18 residues. The CDR3 DNA reads TGTGCCAGCAGTGGACGGGACAGGTTGGGGGTTACCGTTTACGAGCAGTACTTC. This codes for CASSGRDRLGVTVYEQYF.

The CDR3 nucleotides are TGTGCCAGCAGTTCACCGCGGAGGAGGGACATTCAGTACTTC. Translation gives CASSSPRRRDIQYF. The chain uses TRBV6-2 or TRBV6-3 and TRBJ2-4; a weak D match, TRBD2 (6 bases). The CDR3 contains 14 residues. The V end was cut by 4 bases, the J end by 8 bases, with 15 bases between. The germline V gene has CDR1 MNHEY and CDR2 SVGEGT.

This clonotype has a count of ten or more. The V and J genes are TRBV7-2 and TRBJ1-5; the D is unclear. This CDR3 contains 13 residues. V was pared by 5 bases and J by 7 bases, with 12 bases between. Germline V gives CDR1 SGHTA, CDR2 FQGNSA. The CDR3 DNA is TGTGCCAGCAGCATCATAGGGTTCCAGCCCCAGCATTTT. Its translation is CASSIIGFQPQHF.

This clonotype was counted at least ten times. V is TRBV3-1 and J is TRBJ2-7; no clear D. Germline V gene sequence: CDR1 LGHDT, CDR2 YNNKEL (reference sequence). The CDR3 is 14 amino acids. V lost 2 bases, J lost 2 bases, and 10 bases lay in between. The CDR3 DNA is TGTGCCAGCAGCCAACTTAGAGGTACCTACGAGCAGTACTTC. It codes for CASSQLRGTYEQYF.

In this sample, this clonotype turned up many times. Here the CDR3 DNA reads TGTGCCAGTATTAGGGACTTCCTAAACACCGGGGAGCTGTTTTTT. Its protein product is CASIRDFLNTGELFF. The rearrangement links TRBV19 to TRBJ2-2, with D possibly being TRBD2 (6 bases). CDR1 and CDR2 from the germline V gene are LNHDA and SQIVND (reference sequence). CDR3 size: 15 residues. Deletions cut 7 bases from V and 2 bases from J, with 14 bases between.

This clonotype was seen repeatedly, ten times or more. The chain employs TRBV14 and TRBJ1-1; unclear D gene. V dropped 5 bases and J dropped 1 base, with 17 bases sitting between them. CDR1 and CDR2 from the germline V gene are SGHDN and FVKESK. The CDR3 covers 16 residues. CDR3 protein: CASSETGSRKNTEAFF. Written as DNA, the CDR3 is TGTGCCAGCAGCGAGACCGGGAGTAGAAAGAACACTGAAGCTTTCTTT.

This clonotype was recorded many times. The junction does not match germline at one end; this may be a read error. The genes are TRBV11-1 and TRBJ2-2, with 8 bases fitting TRBD1. Germline V gives CDR1 SGHAT, CDR2 FQDESV (reference sequence). The CDR3 is 16 residues long. The CDR3 here is CASSYYRDRNAGELFF. In nucleotides, the CDR3 is TGTGCCAGCAGCTATTACCGGGACAGGAACGCCGGGGAGCTGTTTTTT.

Many counts were recorded for this clonotype. This rearrangement joins TRBV20-1 to TRBJ2-7; D might be TRBD2 (5 bases). The germline gives CDR1 DFQATT, CDR2 SNEGSKA (reference sequence). The ends were cut back, 3 bases at V and 2 bases at J, with 14 bases in the middle. The CDR3 runs 14 residues. The CDR3 protein is CSARGAVIPYEQYF. As DNA, the CDR3 is TGCAGTGCTAGGGGAGCGGTTATCCCCTACGAGCAGTACTTC.

The chain has TRBV29-1 and TRBJ2-5; D gene ambiguous. From germline, CDR1 is SQVTM and CDR2 ANQGSEA. Trimming left V 1 base short and J 5 bases short, with 2 bases between. CDR3 size: 10 residues. The CDR3, as DNA: TGCAGCGTTGAAGCGGAGACCCAGTACTTC. Translation: CSVEAETQYF.

J is TRBJ2-6 and V is TRBV9; 8 bases agree with TRBD1. The CDR3 sequence is 18 residues long. CDR1 and CDR2 (germline): SGDLS, YYNGEE. V was clipped by 3 bases and J by 0 bases; unmatched bases: 8. Here the CDR3 DNA reads TGTGCCAGCAGCGCCCGACAGGGGTCCCGCTCTGGGGCCAACGTCCTGACTTTC. Translating it yields CASSARQGSRSGANVLTF.

This clonotype has at least ten counts. For the CDR3, the DNA is TGCAGCGTTGATCAGCAGAACACTGAAGCTTTCTTT. Its translation: CSVDQQNTEAFF. The chain links TRBV29-1 to TRBJ1-1; D is uncertain. CDR3 size: 12 residues. Germline V gene sequence: CDR1 SQVTM, CDR2 ANQGSEA. V was clipped by 3 bases and J by 1 base, with 6 bases between them.

This clonotype was seen many times. The V gene is TRBV20-1, the J gene TRBJ1-6, with D perhaps TRBD1 (5 bases). The CDR3 has 15 amino acids. V gave up 2 bases and J gave up 4 bases, with 12 bases separating them. Germline CDR1 reads DFQATT; CDR2 reads SNEGSKA (reference sequence). The CDR3 DNA sequence: TGCAGTGCTAGACCCACCGGGGCTTATAATTCACCCCTCCACTTT. Translated, it gives CSARPTGAYNSPLHF.

The chain carries TRBV28 and TRBJ2-5; D gene unclear. With 5 bases removed from V and 0 bases from J, the gap between germline ends came to 7 bases. CDR1 MDHEN and CDR2 SYDVKM come from the germline V gene. The CDR3 spans 13 residues. For the CDR3, the DNA is TGTGCCAGCAGTCCGTCCTACCAAGAGACCCAGTACTTC. It translates to CASSPSYQETQYF.

The table lists this clonotype with many counts. The chain employs TRBV20-1 and TRBJ1-1, with TRBD1 identical over 7 bases. The CDR3 has 12 amino acids. The ends lost 7 bases at V and 4 bases at J; junction bases unmatched: 6. Per the germline V gene, CDR1 is DFQATT and CDR2 is SNEGSKA (reference sequence). As DNA, the CDR3 is TGCAGTGTCGACAGGGCGGGCACTGAAGCTTTCTTT. It is translated as CSVDRAGTEAFF.

This clonotype was picked up many times. This sequence joins TRBV7-9 and TRBJ1-1; 10 nucleotides agree with TRBD1. From germline, CDR1 is SEHNR and CDR2 FQNEAQ (reference sequence). The CDR3 has 17 amino acids. V was pared by 5 bases and J by 0 bases, with 9 bases of the junction left unmatched. The CDR3 sequence: CASSPGTGAWVNTEAFF. In DNA, the CDR3 is TGTGCCAGCAGCCCAGGGACAGGGGCTTGGGTGAACACTGAAGCTTTCTTT. The entire variable domain, with the rest obtained from reference TRBV7-9 and TRBJ1-1, is as follows: DTGVSQNPRHKITKRGQNVTFRCDPISEHNRLYWYRQTLGQGPEFLTYFQNEAQLEKSRLLSDRFSAERPKGSFSTLEIQRTEQGDSAMYLCASSPGTGAWVNTEAFFGQGTRLTVV.

The chain couples TRBV27 to TRBJ1-1, with D maybe TRBD1 (5 bases). The CDR3 has 14 amino acids. The germline V and J ends were trimmed by 2 bases and 5 bases, with 12 bases remaining between them. Germline V lookup: CDR1 MNHEY, CDR2 SMNVEV (reference sequence). The CDR3 DNA reads as TGTGCCAGCAGTTTAATCCAGGACACAACTGAAGCTTTCTTT. Translating gives CASSLIQDTTEAFF.

This clonotype was seen ten or more times. The rearrangement joins TRBV20-1 to TRBJ2-7; 10 nucleotides align to TRBD2. V trimming: 5 bases; J trimming: 4 bases; junction bases outside the gene matches: 11. CDR1 is DFQATT, CDR2 SNEGSKA, per germline (reference sequence). The CDR3 has 15 amino acids. Here the CDR3 DNA reads TGCAGTGCTTCTCTAGCGGGAGTGCGGTTTTACGAGCAGTACTTC. Residues: CSASLAGVRFYEQYF.

This clonotype was counted ten times or more. The chain is built from TRBV6-1 and TRBJ2-5, with 12 bases identical to TRBD2. The germline CDR1 and CDR2 sequences are MNHNS and SASEGT. V lost 8 bases to trimming and J lost 1 base; unmatched junction nucleotides: 5. The CDR3 consists of 15 residues. The CDR3 region has the DNA TGTGCCAGCCGAGCACTAGCGGGAGGCCAAGAGACCCAGTACTTC. Protein product: CASRALAGGQETQYF.

This clonotype was seen many times. The chain combines TRBV19 with TRBJ1-3; D is undetermined. Deletions cut 7 bases from V and 0 bases from J, with 16 bases between. This CDR3 spans 16 amino acids. CDR1 LNHDA and CDR2 SQIVND come from the germline V gene (reference sequence). The DNA for the CDR3 is TGTGCCAGTACCCCATGGGAGGGAACCTCTGGAAACACCATATATTTT. This translates into CASTPWEGTSGNTIYF.

The gene calls are TRBV20-1 and TRBJ1-5; D gene ambiguous. V shed 1 base and J shed 0 bases, with 13 bases lying between them. This CDR3 is 16 amino acids long. Germline V lookup: CDR1 DFQATT, CDR2 SNEGSKA (reference sequence). The CDR3 region has the DNA TGCAGTGCTAGAGCGCGGACGAGGGTTAGCAATCAGCCCCAGCATTTT. This encodes CSARARTRVSNQPQHF.

This clonotype was counted at least ten times. This chain joins TRBV5-1 and TRBJ2-2; 8 bases line up with TRBD1. The CDR3 covers 18 residues. V was clipped by 3 bases and J by 3 bases; unmatched bases: 13. Germline V gene lookup returns CDR1 SGHRS and CDR2 YFSETQ. Here the CDR3 DNA reads TGCGCCAGCAGCTGGAGGTCGCCAGGGGGCGATTACACCGGGGAGCTGTTTTTT. Its protein product is CASSWRSPGGDYTGELFF.

Ten or more counts support this clonotype. In DNA form, the CDR3 reads TGTGCCAGCAGCTTAGTTGGGCAGACCAATGAAGCTTTCTTT. Translating gives CASSLVGQTNEAFF. The chain has TRBV7-9 and TRBJ1-1; D is undetermined. Per germline, CDR1 SEHNR and CDR2 FQNEAQ (reference sequence). There are 14 residues in the CDR3. Trimming took 1 base from V and 7 from J, leaving 13 bases between them. Using reference TRBV7-9 and TRBJ1-1 for the parts outside the CDR3, the full variable domain is DTGVSQNPRHKITKRGQNVTFRCDPISEHNRLYWYRQTLGQGPEFLTYFQNEAQLEKSRLLSDRFSAERPKGSFSTLEIQRTEQGDSAMYLCASSLVGQTNEAFFGQGTRLTVV.

This clonotype was recorded at least ten times. The CDR3 spells CASSKNTNYGYTF. In DNA, the CDR3 is TGTGCCAGCAGTAAGAACACTAACTATGGCTACACCTTC. The V and J genes are TRBV2 and TRBJ1-2, with D unclear. Looked up from germline, CDR1 is SNHLY and CDR2 is FYNNEI. This CDR3 has 13 amino acids. Trimming pared 5 bases from V and 0 bases from J, leaving 7 bases between.

V usage is TRBV5-1 and J usage is TRBJ1-1, with TRBD1 as a possible D gene (6 bases). Germline CDR1 SGHRS, CDR2 YFSETQ. The CDR3 totals 14 residues. Trimming pared 4 bases from V and 4 bases from J, leaving 14 bases between. This CDR3 is CASSLDSRGTEAFF. CDR3 DNA sequence: TGCGCCAGCAGCCTGGACAGTCGCGGCACTGAAGCTTTCTTT. Looking up the rest from reference TRBV5-1 and TRBJ1-1 gives the full variable domain: KAGVTQTPRYLIKTRGQQVTLSCSPISGHRSVSWYQQTPGQGLQFLFEYFSETQRNKGNFPGRFSGRQFSNSRSEMNVSTLELGDSALYLCASSLDSRGTEAFFGQGTRLTVV.

The V call is TRBV6-2 or TRBV6-3, the J call TRBJ2-7, with 7 bases that match TRBD2. Germline-derived CDR1 and CDR2 are MNHEY and SVGEGT. The V and J ends lost 5 bases and 4 bases, in that order; junction bases with no gene match: 8. CDR3 size: 14 residues. For the CDR3, the DNA is TGTGCCAGCAGTCAATTGGGGAGGGGATACGAGCAGTACTTC. This encodes CASSQLGRGYEQYF.

To note about this clonotype: A much larger clonotype is one base distant, so this may be a read error. In this CDR3 the conserved last residue, phenylalanine or tryptophan, is missing, so a read error is likely. CDR3 amino acids: CASSQAGLEPYEQYL. The CDR3 DNA sequence: TGCGCCAGCAGCCAAGCGGGGCTGGAGCCCTACGAGCAGTACCTC. The rearrangement uses TRBV5-1 and TRBJ2-7; 7 bases align to TRBD2. Trimming removed 4 bases from V and 2 bases from J; junction bases left unmatched: 9. Germline CDR1 and CDR2: SGHRS and YFSETQ. This CDR3 comprises 15 residues.

This clonotype showed up many times. The V and J genes are TRBV7-8 and TRBJ1-6, with D unresolved. Germline V gene lookup returns CDR1 SGHVS and CDR2 FQNEAQ. This CDR3 is built from 14 residues. The V end lost 0 bases, the J end lost 9 bases, and 9 bases lay between the germline ends. The CDR3 sequence is CASSLAEVFSPLHF. For the CDR3, the DNA is TGTGCCAGCAGCTTAGCAGAGGTCTTTTCACCCCTCCACTTT.

The V and J genes are TRBV20-1 and TRBJ2-5, with D perhaps assigned TRBD1 or TRBD2 (5 bases each). V lost 3 bases and J lost 5, with 16 bases in between. Germline V gene sequence: CDR1 DFQATT, CDR2 SNEGSKA (reference sequence). The CDR3 spans 14 residues. In DNA, the CDR3 is TGCAGTGCTAGGACCCAGGGCGGAGGCGAGACCCAGTACTTC. This translates into CSARTQGGGETQYF.

This clonotype was counted ten times or more. The rearrangement uses TRBV20-1 and TRBJ1-1; TRBD1 is a possible D gene (6 bases). In germline, CDR1 is DFQATT, CDR2 SNEGSKA (reference sequence). The CDR3 has 14 amino acids. Trimming left V 1 base short and J 5 bases short, with 14 bases between. This CDR3 is CSARVGQQITEAFF. In nucleotides, the CDR3 is TGCAGTGCTAGAGTAGGACAGCAAATAACTGAAGCTTTCTTT.

Many counts were recorded for this clonotype. This chain joins TRBV20-1 and TRBJ2-7, with 11 nucleotides matching TRBD2. Germline trimming cut 4 bases from V and 5 bases from J; bases unmatched to any gene: 10. The CDR3 sequence is 15 residues long. The germline gives CDR1 DFQATT, CDR2 SNEGSKA (reference sequence). Here the CDR3 DNA reads TGCAGTGCTACCTCTACTAGCGGGAGAACCAACGAGCAGTACTTC. This gives the protein CSATSTSGRTNEQYF.

Ten or more counts support this clonotype. The chain combines TRBV12-3 or TRBV12-4 with TRBJ1-1; no clear D gene. The CDR3 length is 12 residues. V was pared by 3 bases and J by 5 bases, with 7 bases between. Here the CDR3 reads CASSFGRTEAFF. The CDR3 DNA sequence: TGTGCCAGCAGTTTCGGGCGGACTGAAGCTTTCTTT.